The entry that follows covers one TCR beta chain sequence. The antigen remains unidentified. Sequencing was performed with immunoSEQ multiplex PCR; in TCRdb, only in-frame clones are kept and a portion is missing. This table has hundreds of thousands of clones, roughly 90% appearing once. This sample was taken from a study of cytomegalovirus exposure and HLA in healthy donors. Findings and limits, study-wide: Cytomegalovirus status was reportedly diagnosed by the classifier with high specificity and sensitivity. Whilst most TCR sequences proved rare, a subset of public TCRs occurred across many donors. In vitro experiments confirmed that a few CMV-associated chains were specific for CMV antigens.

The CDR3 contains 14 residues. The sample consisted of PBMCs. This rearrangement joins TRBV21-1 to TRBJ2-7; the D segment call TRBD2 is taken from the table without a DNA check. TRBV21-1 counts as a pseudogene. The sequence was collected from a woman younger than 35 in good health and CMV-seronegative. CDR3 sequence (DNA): TGTGCCAGCATCCCTAGCGGGAGAAATTACGAGCAGTACTTC. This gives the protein CASIPSGRNYEQYF.